This T cell receptor (beta chain) was retrieved from a study of T cell responses to AZD1222 COVID-19 vaccine. A remark on this clone: Its specificity is not known.

Using immunoSEQ multiplex PCR, the repertoire was profiled, and TCRdb retains in-frame clones only, with some absent. The sample lists about 140,000 clones, approximately 89% occurring once. The study's findings and limits: Of spike-specific TCRs, nearly half reportedly target regions left unmutated in variants.

The sequence derives from an adult in good health. Material: peripheral blood, obtained on day 0 of AZD1222 vaccination.

The DNA for the CDR3 is TGTGCCAGCAGCCCTGGGGCCAACGTCCTGACTTTC. This sequence encodes CASSPGANVLTF. The V call is TRBV14, the J call TRBJ2-6; D is unclear. Trimming left V 4 bases short and J 2 bases short, with 0 bases between. Germline V gene lookup returns CDR1 SGHDN and CDR2 FVKESK. There are 12 residues in the CDR3.